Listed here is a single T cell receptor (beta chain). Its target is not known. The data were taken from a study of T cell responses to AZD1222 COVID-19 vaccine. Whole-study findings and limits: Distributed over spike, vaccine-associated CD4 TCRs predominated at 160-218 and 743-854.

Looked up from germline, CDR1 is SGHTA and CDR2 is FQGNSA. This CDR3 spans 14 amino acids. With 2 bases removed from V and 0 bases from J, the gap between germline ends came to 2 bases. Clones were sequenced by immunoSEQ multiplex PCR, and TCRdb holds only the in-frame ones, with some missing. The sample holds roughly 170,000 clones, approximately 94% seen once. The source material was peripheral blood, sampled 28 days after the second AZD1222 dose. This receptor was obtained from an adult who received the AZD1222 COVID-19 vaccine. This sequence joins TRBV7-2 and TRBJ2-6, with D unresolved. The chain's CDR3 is CASSLTSGANVLTF. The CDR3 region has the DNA TGTGCCAGCAGCTTAACCTCTGGGGCCAACGTCCTGACTTTC.